Below, 8 T cell receptor beta chains from the same sample are listed, as sequenced in a study of cytomegalovirus exposure and HLA in healthy donors. PCR was performed using 60 Vbeta and 13 Jbeta primers. Produced via immunoSEQ multiplex PCR; TCRdb's table is partial and in-frame only. The profile shows some 130,000 clones, over 50% of them singletons. Sequencing used PBMCs. These receptors originate from a human donor in good health.

The chain recombines TRBV28 with TRBJ1-2, with TRBD1 as a possible D gene (6 bases). This CDR3 comprises 15 residues. The germline gives CDR1 MDHEN, CDR2 SYDVKM. The ends were cut back, 3 bases at V and 4 bases at J, with 15 bases in the middle. The CDR3 DNA reads as TGTGCCAGCAGTTTGGGATCCACAGGGTCCTATGGCTACACCTTC. It codes for CASSLGSTGSYGYTF.

The table lists this clone with a count of one. V is TRBV7-3 and J is TRBJ2-1, with a possible D match to TRBD2 (6 bases). V was trimmed by 3 bases and J by 8 bases, leaving 11 bases between them. This CDR3 region has 13 residues. CDR1 and CDR2 from the germline V gene are SGHTA and FQGTGA. The CDR3: CASSLAGYDEQFF. In DNA form, the CDR3 reads TGTGCCAGCAGCTTGGCGGGATACGATGAGCAGTTCTTC. The entire variable domain, with the rest obtained from reference TRBV7-3 and TRBJ2-1, is as follows: GAGVSQTPSNKVTEKGKYVELRCDPISGHTALYWYRQSLGQGPEFLIYFQGTGAADDSGLPNDRFFAVRPEGSVSTLKIQRTERGDSAVYLCASSLAGYDEQFFGPGTRLTVL.

The V and J genes are TRBV7-2 and TRBJ2-3, with D tentatively TRBD1 (6 bases). This CDR3 contains 14 residues. CDR1 is SGHTA, CDR2 FQGNSA, per germline. Deletions cut 3 bases from V and 7 bases from J, with 14 bases between. In DNA, the CDR3 is TGTGCCAGCAGCTTTCCAGGGGCAGATAATACGCAGTATTTT. This translates into CASSFPGADNTQYF.

A few counts support this clone. This rearrangement joins TRBV5-5 to TRBJ2-7, with 10 bases fitting TRBD2. Looked up from germline, CDR1 is SGHKS and CDR2 is YYEKEE (reference sequence). The CDR3 is 12 residues long. The CDR3 DNA reads TGTAACCTAGCGGGAGCCTCGTACGAGCAGTACTTC. Amino acid sequence: CNLAGASYEQYF.

The rearrangement uses TRBV28 and TRBJ2-4; D remains ambiguous. From germline, CDR1 is MDHEN and CDR2 SYDVKM. The CDR3 runs 14 residues. Trimming cost V 7 bases and J 0 bases, with 10 bases left between them. The CDR3 is CASTDSVAKNIQYF. The CDR3 DNA follows: TGTGCCAGCACAGACTCTGTAGCCAAAAACATTCAGTACTTC.

This clone is a singleton in its sample. The gene calls are TRBV7-9 and TRBJ1-1; TRBD1 aligns across 7 bases. The J segment lost 1 base and the V segment lost 6 bases, leaving 5 bases of the junction unmatched. The germline V gene has CDR1 SEHNR and CDR2 FQNEAQ (reference sequence). This CDR3 is 14 amino acids long. The CDR3 bases are TGTGCCAGCAGTTCTACAGGGGAGAACACTGAAGCTTTCTTT. Translating gives CASSSTGENTEAFF.

This clone was detected a few times. This sequence joins TRBV28 and TRBJ1-2, with a weak D call TRBD1 (6 bases). Trimming took off 6 bases at V and 4 bases at J, with 15 bases between the two ends. Germline loops: CDR1 MDHEN, CDR2 SYDVKM. This CDR3 has 14 residues. DNA of the CDR3: TGTGCCAGCAGCTACACAACAGGGCCCTATGGCTACACCTTC. It codes for CASSYTTGPYGYTF.

This chain uses TRBV2 with TRBJ2-7, with TRBD1 matching over 7 bases. Per the germline V gene, CDR1 is SNHLY and CDR2 is FYNNEI. With 5 bases clipped from V and 5 bases from J, the junction kept 6 bases outside the gene matches. The CDR3 loop spans 13 amino acids. CDR3 sequence reads: CASSPDRDHEQYF. Written as DNA, the CDR3 is TGTGCCAGCAGTCCTGACAGGGACCACGAGCAGTACTTC.